Listed below are T cell receptor beta chains from one sample, sequenced in a study of CD8+CD57+ T cells in acquired aplastic anemia. TCRdb reprocessed the reads via MiXCR and lists one record per CDR3 protein. The table records around 290,000 distinct CDR3 sequences, 56% of them present only once. The sequencing sample was made of sorted CD4+, CD8+, or CD8+CD57+ T cells (not recorded which) from PBMCs. Receptor source: a human donor with aplastic anemia. Both conserved end residues are part of each CDR3.

V	J	CDR3
TRBV10-3	TRBJ2-1	CAISSSGRASYNEQFF
TRBV29-1	TRBJ2-1	CSVSNDASSYNEQFF
TRBV2	TRBJ2-5	CASREETQYF
TRBV11-2	TRBJ2-5	CASSLASQETQYF
TRBV2	TRBJ2-5	CASSRGGSGSSRTQYF
TRBV19	NA	CASSIRMGLAGGGEQYF
TRBV11-3	TRBJ1-6	CASSSGGPSPLHF
TRBV29-1	TRBJ2-5	CSGSQETQYF
TRBV25-1	TRBJ2-5	CANLLLRGRQETQYF
TRBV29-1	TRBJ1-4	CSVVAGAGEKLFF
TRBV20-1	TRBJ2-1	CSARRASGSSYNEQFF
TRBV12-3/TRBV12-4	TRBJ1-2	CASSTGIANYGYTF
TRBV3-1	TRBJ2-2	CASSQVTNGELFF
TRBV2	TRBJ2-1	CASSEDAGAGYNEQFF
TRBV7-6	TRBJ2-3	CASSLVPAADTQYF
TRBV3-1	TRBJ2-5	CASSQIQGTQETQYF
TRBV2	TRBJ1-6	CASSQGPAYNSPLHF
TRBV20-1	TRBJ2-2	CSARDSGDYTGELFF
TRBV5-8	TRBJ2-7	CASSFLSGTLSSYEQYF
TRBV9	TRBJ2-5	CASSVARQGERETQYF
TRBV24-1	TRBJ2-2	CATTGALWELFF
TRBV10-3	TRBJ1-1	CAISEGSVNTEAFF
TRBV9	TRBJ2-3	CASSQKRGDTDTQYF
TRBV29-1	TRBJ2-2	CSVAISGSANTGELFF
TRBV5-1	TRBJ2-1	CASSLYSGSSSYNEQFF
TRBV30	TRBJ1-1	CAWNGGSNTEAFF
TRBV2	TRBJ2-1	CASSTSGGLEFF
TRBV29-1	TRBJ1-1	CSVPTVDTEAFF
TRBV7-6	TRBJ2-1	CASSSPSDSYNEQFF
TRBV24-1	TRBJ2-6	CATSDASSGANVLTF